This TCR beta chain was retrieved from a study of cytomegalovirus exposure and HLA in healthy donors (dated by TCRdb to the late 2010s). Notes on the research overall: An earlier analysis of more than 550 of the donors reported approximately 260 Gb of sequence data and 95 million to 120 million unique TCR beta sequences obtained from 180 million or so T cells. Around 320 gigabases of sequencing data and tens of millions of unique TCR sequences were included in an early release covering about 700 HLA-typed donors. Among the roughly 390 genotyped donors, around 81% belonged to the genetic ancestry cluster associated with self-reported Caucasian donors. The study was designed to test whether signatures of past pathogen exposure could be identified by cataloging public T cell receptors. The T cell repertoires of 666 subjects were profiled by immunosequencing and related to cytomegalovirus serostatus. A separate validation cohort of 100 to 150 different subjects was used in addition to the approximately 700-subject first cohort. The study combined high-throughput TCR immunosequencing, statistical association of individual TCRs with disease status, and machine learning to predict cytomegalovirus infection status. A later analysis re-examined previously published TCR beta repertoires from around 670 donors and added high-resolution HLA genotyping to investigate patterns of TCR occurrence. The later analysis used no new phenotypic data to find candidate immune exposures, relying instead on TCR beta sequences and their occurrence across donors. To decide whether each TCR beta V gene segment behaved as functional or pseudogenic, an earlier analysis of some 540 of the donors relied on high-throughput TCR beta sequencing. Donor age, sex, ethnicity and CMV serostatus were collected together with the repertoire data. In a later genetic analysis, genome-wide SNP genotypes for about 55% of the roughly 700 donors were used, and that subset was treated as a discovery cohort. All discovery cohort repertoires had been generated on a single sequencing platform. Class I and class II HLA loci were covered by the typing at four-digit resolution. Typing coverage differed by locus: A, B, C, DRB1 and DQB1 were typed in roughly 620-630 donors, DQA1 in about 500, DPA1 in over 600, and DPB1 in 450 to 490. Several DR-DQ haplotypes were treated as single units for association and clustering because of strong linkage in the cohort. On average, around 240,000 unique TCR beta nucleotide sequences were sequenced per donor among 398 genotyped donors of the cohort, with about 19% of those sequences being non-productive. Overall results and qualifications from the work: The classifier was reported to diagnose cytomegalovirus status with high specificity and sensitivity in both the original cohort and the validation cohort. A further reported finding was that TCR beta sequences accurately predicted the HLA-A and HLA-B alleles for most subjects in the first cohort. According to the authors, the approach could potentially be generalized to other disease states and immunological phenotypes. Most TCR sequences were seen in very few donors, while some public TCRs were found in many individuals. A cluster of highly shared sequence variants was judged likely to be a technical artifact of the sequencing pipeline. Because counts were too low, 15 or so rarely observed V segments, including chromosome 9 orphons, were excluded from the earlier analysis of several hundred of the donors. Sequencing depth was assumed to be roughly uniform across donors in the presence/absence analyses, though that assumption may not hold. In a later analysis, HLA-associated TCR beta chains were found to be more clonally expanded and to have lower generation probabilities than equally common non-associated chains. In a later analysis, most CMV-associated TCR beta chains were found to appear HLA-restricted, with HLA associations seemingly driven largely by CMV exposure. An association between a missense DCLRE1C variant and V-gene and J-gene trimming of TCR beta chains was found in a later genetic analysis and replicated in an independent cohort. In a later analysis, some 18,000 TCR beta sequences were associated with specific HLA alleles at a false discovery rate of 0.05. In this cohort, only TCR beta chains were sequenced, and detectable features were limited by the absence of alpha or paired-chain data. Because the 87-base-pair reads could not distinguish some IMGT-functional V segments, including TRBV6-2 and TRBV6-3, those segments were excluded. In a later genetic analysis, fewer N-insertions in productive TCRs were reported among donors in an Asian-associated ancestry cluster than the approximately 710-donor mean. Correlated functional status among segregating V segments might reflect linkage disequilibrium, but an unknown experimental factor could not be ruled out. The only immune exposure information available for the cohort was CMV serostatus. In an earlier analysis of about 600 of the donors, most TCR beta V segments appeared in productive rearrangements about 90% or about 30% of the time, broadly matching IMGT annotations. In vitro tests confirmed that a few of the cytomegalovirus-associated TCR beta chains recognize cytomegalovirus antigens. When HLA alleles, especially DR and DQ, strongly co-occurred, TCR associations were difficult to assign to individual alleles. Several of the top co-occurrence clusters appeared to be linked to parvovirus B19, influenza, CMV and Epstein-Barr virus, according to a later analysis. In a later analysis, the rate of TCR association differed among HLA loci, with DRB1 alleles having the most associated TCRs and HLA-C alleles having the fewest. The study gave a list of 150 to 200 TCR beta chains associated with cytomegalovirus. Because HLA typing was missing for some donors at each locus, association tests included only the typed subset.

Reading from cysteine to phenylalanine, the CDR3 counts 14 amino acids. The DNA shown is the 42-base CDR3, in frame from base 1. The germline V gene supplies CDR1 MNHEY and CDR2 SVGAGI. Trimming takes 4 bases from V and 6 bases from J, and the germline ends sit 14 bases apart. Details on this clone: Its antigen is currently not known. The record has no base qualities; no much larger clone is one base away.

The method was the immunoSEQ multiplex PCR assay. The multiplex PCR relied on a mix of 60 forward primers for TCR Vbeta segments and 13 reverse primers for TCR Jbeta segments. A multiplex PCR assay on genomic DNA amplified the CDR3 region of rearranged TCR beta genes. On the Illumina HiSeq System, the amplified TCR beta libraries were sequenced as 87-base-pair reads. As for the authors' bioinformatics: A later analysis tallied tens of millions of unique TCR beta chains across the 550 to 850 repertoires, and approximately 9.9 million of those chains were shared by two or more donors. To remove PCR and sequencing errors, raw reads were error-corrected and collapsed into unique sequences using a nearest-neighbor algorithm that merged closely related sequences. CDR3 sequences were aligned to IMGT reference sequences to assign V, D and J gene segments. For a sequence to be retained, at least a six-nucleotide match to both a V gene segment and a J gene segment was required. A rearrangement was called productive if the CDR3 had no stop codons and remained in frame with V and J, and every other rearrangement was called non-productive. CDR3 was defined by IMGT convention, running from the second conserved V-encoded cysteine to the conserved J-encoded phenylalanine. In an earlier analysis of more than 550 of the donors, sequences lacking an unambiguous match to a single V gene segment were excluded. An earlier analysis of several hundred of the donors called V segments functional above 56.7% productive rearrangements and segregating when the between-donor standard deviation exceeded 5%. A statistical classification framework was developed to diagnose cytomegalovirus status using the catalog of TCR beta chain sequences. V and J gene assignment, in a later analysis, came from comparing TCR nucleotide sequences with IMGT/GENE-DB human TR gene sequences. In a later analysis, CDR3 sequences and most-parsimonious VDJ recombination scenarios were assigned using the TCRdist pipeline. In a later analysis, every TCR beta chain was defined by the combination of its CDR3 amino acid sequence and its V-gene family, and reads without a unique V-gene family were dropped. A later analysis removed 592 highly shared, low-generation-probability nucleotide sequences to deal with suspected cross-contamination and a sequencing artifact. In a later analysis, a clonal expansion index for each public chain was calculated from normalized within-repertoire ranks of inferred template counts. In a later analysis, generation probabilities were computed with a VDJ recombination model fitted to out-of-frame rearrangements, and the resulting probabilities were checked against IGoR. Hypergeometric tests were used in a later analysis to score TCR-TCR, TCR-HLA and TCR-CMV co-occurrence, with a repertoire-size bias correction applied to the TCR pairs. False discovery rates were estimated in a later analysis by permuting HLA or CMV assignments 20 times. In a later analysis, co-occurring TCRs were grouped using DBSCAN, and TCRdist sequence similarity was added for clustering within HLA-allele-positive subsets. Repertoires with fewer than 30,000 or more than 120,000 public chains were left out of co-occurrence clustering, as were about 5 repertoires with anomalous nucleotide sharing. TCRdb obtained this table from immuneACCESS and retained in-frame rearrangements with V and J assigned. These tables miss some clones; where compared with another copy, unresolved V genes account for less than half of the shortfall, and the remainder is unexplained. V and J calls and clone size are given by that table; D and trimming were obtained from the DNA. The sample data list about 210,000 clones, and around 82% of these were observed just once. Approximately 1.7% of the sample belongs to the ten largest clones.

The cohort consisted of hundreds of healthy bone marrow donors. At the time of sampling, every cohort member was nominally healthy, though immune exposures that went unrecorded were likely present. The donor was CMV seropositive and belonged to the group of 250 to 300 seropositive cohort members. A peripheral blood sample was provided by each donor, and peripheral blood mononuclear cells were used for TCR beta sequencing. Genomic DNA extraction from the blood cell samples was performed with the Qiagen DNeasy Blood Extraction Kit. This clonotype originated in a man aged 35-49 years in good health and CMV-seropositive. The chain employs TRBV6-5 and TRBJ2-3; possibly the D gene is TRBD2, per 5 matching bases. Sequenced input: PBMCs. The CDR3 region: CASSFSPGGDTQYF. The DNA reads as follows: TGTGCCAGCAGTTTCTCCCCAGGCGGGGATACGCAGTATTTT.